The present TCR beta chain was sequenced within a study of graft-versus-host responses after intestinal transplantation. Turning to the study itself: Anti-thymocyte globulin induction, then tacrolimus and steroids for approximately 3 years, went to all recipients.

TCRdb's table, derived via immunoSEQ multiplex PCR, lists solely in-frame clones and lacks some. Here the sample spans about 47,000 clones, about 95% being singletons. The length of the CDR3 is 16 residues. The V and J ends lost 3 bases and 3 bases, in that order; junction bases with no gene match: 10. Germline V lookup: CDR1 MNHNS, CDR2 SASEGT. Notes on this clone: Its target is not known. Other DNA sequences in the sample encode the same CDR3.

Study results and caveats: Recipient bone marrow held GvH clones, some seen earlier in ileum or blood. Peak GvH clone levels in circulation were associated with early post-transplant HvG declines. Some patients had graft-donor T cell macrochimerism, and their allografts showed high graft-versus-host to host-versus-graft clonal ratios.

The clonotype was recovered from a human donor who was the organ donor for an intestinal transplant. The chain carries TRBV6-1 and TRBJ1-1; 7 nucleotides line up with TRBD1. The starting material was unstimulated CD8+ T cells sorted from spleen or lymph node cells, obtained before transplant. The CDR3 nucleotides read TGTGCCAGCAGTGATGAGGGGGCTCGGATGGACACTGAAGCTTTCTTT. It encodes CASSDEGARMDTEAFF.